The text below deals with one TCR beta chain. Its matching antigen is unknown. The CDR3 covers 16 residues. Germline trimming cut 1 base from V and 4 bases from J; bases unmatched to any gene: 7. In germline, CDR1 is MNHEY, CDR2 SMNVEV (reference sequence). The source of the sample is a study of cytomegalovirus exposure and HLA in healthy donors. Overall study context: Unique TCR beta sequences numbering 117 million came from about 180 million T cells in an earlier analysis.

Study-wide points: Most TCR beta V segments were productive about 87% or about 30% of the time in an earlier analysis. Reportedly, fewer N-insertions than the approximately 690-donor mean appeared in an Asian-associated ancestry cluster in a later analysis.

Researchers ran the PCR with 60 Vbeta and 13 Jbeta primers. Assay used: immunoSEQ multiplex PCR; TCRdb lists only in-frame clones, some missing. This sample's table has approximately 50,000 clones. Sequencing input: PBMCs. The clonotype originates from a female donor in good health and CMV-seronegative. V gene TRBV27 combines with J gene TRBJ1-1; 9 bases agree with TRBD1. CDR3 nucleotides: TGTGCCAGCAGTTTATGGGGGACAGGGTCCATCACTGAAGCTTTCTTT. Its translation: CASSLWGTGSITEAFF.